One sample yielded the 15 T cell receptor beta chains listed below, sequenced in a study of OX40 agonist ivuxolimab in advanced cancers. The assay was immunoSEQ multiplex PCR, and TCRdb's table has in-frame clones only and misses some. Here the sample spans tens of thousands of clones, approximately 80% being singletons. The material was CD4+ or CD8+ T cells sorted from blood, obtained in a trial of the OX40 agonist ivuxolimab. All receptors come from an adult with an advanced solid tumor such as melanoma, head and neck, liver or kidney cancer.

The CDR3 spells CASSVVRLTNEKLFF. CDR3 sequence (DNA): TGTGCCAGCAGTGTGGTCAGGCTCACTAATGAAAAACTGTTTTTT. The chain links TRBV2 to TRBJ1-4; D is uncertain. The germline V and J ends were trimmed by 4 bases and 2 bases, with 11 bases remaining between them. Germline V gene sequence: CDR1 SNHLY, CDR2 FYNNEI. The length of the CDR3 is 15 residues.

This chain joins TRBV19 and TRBJ1-1; 8 bases map to TRBD1. Germline CDR1 and CDR2: LNHDA and SQIVND (reference sequence). The CDR3 spans 11 residues. Trimming cost V 5 bases and J 11 bases; bases outside gene matches: 4. CDR3 coding DNA: TGTGCCAGTAGTGCGAGGACAGGGGCTTTCTTT. Translation: CASSARTGAFF.

The chain joins TRBV7-9 to TRBJ1-1; the D gene is possibly TRBD1 (5 bases). V was shortened by 5 bases and J by 2 bases, with 12 bases between the two germline ends. Germline V CDR1 and CDR2: SEHNR, FQNEAQ (reference sequence). CDR3 length: 14 residues. The CDR3 DNA reads as TGTGCCAGCAGCCTGGGGGGTACCAACACTGAAGCTTTCTTT. The encoded protein is CASSLGGTNTEAFF.

V and J are TRBV11-2 and TRBJ1-1, with TRBD1 matching 9 bases. Trimming removed 5 bases from V and 6 bases from J; junction bases left unmatched: 4. The CDR3 has 13 residues. Germline V gene lookup returns CDR1 SGHAT and CDR2 FQNNGV. The DNA for the CDR3 is TGTGCCAGCAGCCGCAACAGGGGGCCTGAAGCTTTCTTT. This codes for CASSRNRGPEAFF.

CDR3 coding DNA: TGTGCCAGCAGCTCGAGAAGGACAGGGGCAGCCAAAAACATTCAGTACTTC. Protein product: CASSSRRTGAAKNIQYF. This chain connects TRBV7-8 to TRBJ2-4, with 9 nucleotides matching TRBD1. CDR1 SGHVS and CDR2 FQNEAQ come from the germline V gene. Trimming at V came to 4 bases and at J to 0 bases, leaving 7 bases not matched to a gene. The CDR3 sequence is 17 residues long. Complete variable domain (other parts from reference TRBV7-8 and TRBJ2-4): GAGVSQSPRYKVAKRGQDVALRCDPISGHVSLFWYQQALGQGPEFLTYFQNEAQLDKSGLPSDRFFAERPEGSVSTLKIQRTQQEDSAVYLCASSSRRTGAAKNIQYFGAGTRLSVL.

The chain joins TRBV19 to TRBJ1-2; D uncertain. V lost 5 bases to trimming and J lost 7 bases, with 17 bases between them. Germline V lookup: CDR1 LNHDA, CDR2 SQIVND (reference sequence). The CDR3 consists of 14 residues. The CDR3 here is CASSYKGSLFGYTF. CDR3 DNA: TGTGCCAGTAGTTACAAGGGTTCGCTTTTTGGCTACACCTTC.

On this clone: This same CDR3 is encoded by further DNA sequences in the sample. The V and J genes are TRBV9 and TRBJ1-3; D remains ambiguous. CDR3 length: 14 amino acids. Germline V gene sequence: CDR1 SGDLS, CDR2 YYNGEE. Trimming cost V 0 bases and J 1 base, with 5 bases left between them. CDR3 DNA sequence: TGTGCCAGCAGCGTAGTGGGGTCTGGAAACACCATATATTTT. Translation gives CASSVVGSGNTIYF.

This clone occurred once. The chain uses TRBV4-1 and TRBJ1-3; 8 bases are shared with TRBD1. This CDR3 region has 17 residues. Germline trimming cut 4 bases from V and 4 bases from J; bases unmatched to any gene: 12. From germline, CDR1 is MGHRA and CDR2 YSYEKL. The CDR3, as DNA: TGCGCCAGCAGCCGCCTGAGGACAGGGCAAGGAGGAAACACCATATATTTT. Its protein product is CASSRLRTGQGGNTIYF.

The genes are TRBV9 and TRBJ1-4; tentatively, D is TRBD1 (5 bases). Trimming left V 3 bases short and J 7 bases short, with 16 bases between. The CDR3 spans 15 residues. Looked up from germline, CDR1 is SGDLS and CDR2 is YYNGEE. The CDR3 DNA follows: TGTGCCAGCAGCGGCAGGGATACTTCTACTGAAAAACTGTTTTTT. Its translation: CASSGRDTSTEKLFF. Complete variable domain (other parts from reference TRBV9 and TRBJ1-4): DSGVTQTPKHLITATGQRVTLRCSPRSGDLSVYWYQQSLDQGLQFLIQYYNGEERAKGNILERFSAQQFPDLHSELNLSSLELGDSALYFCASSGRDTSTEKLFFGSGTQLSVL.

The CDR3 DNA is TGTGCCAGCAGTGAACTTGTGGGGGGCGAAAAACTGTTTTTT. Its translation is CASSELVGGEKLFF. This chain uses TRBV6-1 with TRBJ1-4, with D tentatively TRBD1 (6 bases). Germline V gene lookup returns CDR1 MNHNS and CDR2 SASEGT. The CDR3 runs to 14 residues. Between the trimmed V and J ends, which lost 2 bases and 8 bases, there was a span of 12 bases.

The V call is TRBV7-9, the J call TRBJ2-3; 9 bases align to TRBD2. The ends lost 4 bases at V and 5 bases at J; junction bases unmatched: 4. The CDR3 totals 14 residues. Germline V gene lookup returns CDR1 SEHNR and CDR2 FQNEAQ (reference sequence). CDR3 DNA: TGTGCCAGCAGCTCGGGACTAGCCCAAGATACGCAGTATTTT. Translated: CASSSGLAQDTQYF.

The J gene is TRBJ2-7, the V gene TRBV2; D is possibly TRBD1 (5 bases). This CDR3 is built from 15 residues. The germline CDR1 and CDR2 sequences are SNHLY and FYNNEI. V was pared by 5 bases and J by 5 bases, with 19 bases between. The CDR3 region is CASSPPSRAGHEQYV. CDR3 DNA: TGTGCCAGCAGTCCCCCGTCCAGGGCAGGCCACGAGCAGTACGTC.

This sequence joins TRBV29-1 and TRBJ1-1; D not resolved. The CDR3 has 13 residues. V was pared by 4 bases and J by 3 bases, with 12 bases between. CDR1 is SQVTM and CDR2 is ANQGSEA in the germline V gene. The CDR3 DNA reads TGCAGCGTTGGGATTAAAGGTGACACTGAAGCTTTCTTT. Protein: CSVGIKGDTEAFF.

The chain combines TRBV18 with TRBJ2-3; perhaps TRBD2 as D (6 bases). Germline loops: CDR1 KGHSH, CDR2 LQKENI. This CDR3 spans 15 amino acids. Trimming left V 1 base short and J 4 bases short, with 12 bases between. The CDR3: CASSPLRGGADTQYF. The CDR3, as DNA: TGTGCCAGCTCACCACTCCGGGGAGGCGCAGATACGCAGTATTTT.

The J gene is TRBJ2-2, the V gene TRBV7-7, with 8 positions matching TRBD1. The CDR3 consists of 12 residues. Germline V lookup: CDR1 SSHAT, CDR2 FNYEAQ (reference sequence). V dropped 10 bases and J dropped 7; count of bases not matched to a gene: 5. CDR3 residues: CATMGQVGELFF. For the CDR3, the DNA is TGTGCCACAATGGGACAGGTCGGGGAGCTGTTTTTT.